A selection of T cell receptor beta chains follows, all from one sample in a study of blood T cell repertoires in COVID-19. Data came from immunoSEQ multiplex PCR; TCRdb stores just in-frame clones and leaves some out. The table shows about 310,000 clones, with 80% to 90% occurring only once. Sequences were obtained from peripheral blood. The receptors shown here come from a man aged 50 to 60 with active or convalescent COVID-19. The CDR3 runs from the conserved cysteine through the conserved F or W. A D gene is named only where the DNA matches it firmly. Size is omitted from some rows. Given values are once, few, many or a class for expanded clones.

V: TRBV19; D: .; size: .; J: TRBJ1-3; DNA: TGTGCCAGTTCACTCTCTGGAAACACCATATATTTT; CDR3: CASSLSGNTIYF
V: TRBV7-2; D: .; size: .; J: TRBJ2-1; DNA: TGTGCCAGCAGACAGACAGGCGACATACAGTTCTTC; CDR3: CASRQTGDIQFF
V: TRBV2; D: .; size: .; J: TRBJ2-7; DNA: TGTGCCAGCAGTGAAGTAGGGGTCTACGAGCAGTACTTC; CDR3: CASSEVGVYEQYF
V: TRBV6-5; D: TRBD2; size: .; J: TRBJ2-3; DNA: TGTGCCAGCGGGGGACTAGCGTTGGATACGCAGTATTTT; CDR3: CASGGLALDTQYF
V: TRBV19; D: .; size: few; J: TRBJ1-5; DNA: TGTGCCAGTAGTATCGGTAATCAGCCCCAGCATTTT; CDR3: CASSIGNQPQHF
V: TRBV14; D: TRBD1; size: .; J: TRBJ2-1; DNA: TGTGCCAGCAGCAAGGGACAGGGATACAATGAGCAGTTCTTC; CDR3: CASSKGQGYNEQFF
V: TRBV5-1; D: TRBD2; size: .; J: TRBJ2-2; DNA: TGCGCCAGCAGCTTCTCGGCGGGAGCCACCGGGGAGCTGTTTTTT; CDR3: CASSFSAGATGELFF
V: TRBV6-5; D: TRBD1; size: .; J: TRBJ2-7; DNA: TGTGCCAGCATCCCGTGGACAGGAAGACCGTACTTC; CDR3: CASIPWTGRPYF
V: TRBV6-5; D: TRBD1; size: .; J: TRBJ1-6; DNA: TGTGCCAGCACCAAACAGGGGGCTAGTTCACCCCTCCACTTT; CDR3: CASTKQGASSPLHF
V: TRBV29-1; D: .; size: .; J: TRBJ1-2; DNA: TGCAGCGTCCTCGGGCTTACGGCAGGGGCCTGGGGCTATGGCTACACCTTC; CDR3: CSVLGLTAGAWGYGYTF
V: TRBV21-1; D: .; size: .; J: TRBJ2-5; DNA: TGTGCCAGCAGCAAGGTCTTGGGACTAGCTCGGGTCCGAAAAGAGACCCAGTACTTC; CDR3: CASSKVLGLARVRKETQYF
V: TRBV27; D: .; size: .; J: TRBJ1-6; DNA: TGTGCCAGCAGCCAGGAGGGTTCACCCCTCCACTTT; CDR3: CASSQEGSPLHF
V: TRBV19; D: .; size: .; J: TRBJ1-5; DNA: TGTGCCAGTAGTAGCTCTAGAGCCTTATATAGCAATCAGCCCCAGCATTTT; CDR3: CASSSSRALYSNQPQHF
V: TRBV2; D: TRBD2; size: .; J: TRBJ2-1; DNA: TGTGCCAGCACTCCTACTAGCGTATCCTACAATGAGCAGTTCTTC; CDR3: CASTPTSVSYNEQFF
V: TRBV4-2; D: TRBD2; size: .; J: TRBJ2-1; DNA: TGTGCCAGCAGCCAGGGGCCCGCGGGGGGCCAAAACTATGAGCAGTTCTTC; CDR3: CASSQGPAGGQNYEQFF
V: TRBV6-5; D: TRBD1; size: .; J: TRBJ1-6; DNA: TGTGCCAGCCGGACAGGGGTAGATAATTCACCCCTCCACTTT; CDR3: CASRTGVDNSPLHF
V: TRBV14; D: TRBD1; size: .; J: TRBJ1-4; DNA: TGTGCCAGCAGCCGGAGCGCCGGGACAGGCCATGAAAAACTGTTTTTT; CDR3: CASSRSAGTGHEKLFF
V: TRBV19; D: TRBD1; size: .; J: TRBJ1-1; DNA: TGTGCCAGTAGTATTCGGACAGGGCTGAACACTGAAGCTTTCTTT; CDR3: CASSIRTGLNTEAFF
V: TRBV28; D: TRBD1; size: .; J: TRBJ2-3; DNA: TGTGCCAGCAGTCGAGACAGGGGGCGAAGCACAGATACGCAGTATTTT; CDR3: CASSRDRGRSTDTQYF
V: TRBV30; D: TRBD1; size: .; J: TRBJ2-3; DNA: TGTGCCAGCACAGGGGCCCTCACAGATACGCAGTATTTT; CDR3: CASTGALTDTQYF
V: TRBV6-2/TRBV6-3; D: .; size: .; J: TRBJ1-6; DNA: TGTGCCAGCAGTCCAGGACTGTCCCGATACTATAATTCACCCCTCCACTTT; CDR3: CASSPGLSRYYNSPLHF
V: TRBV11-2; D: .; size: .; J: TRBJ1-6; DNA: TGTGCCAGCGGCGGGGGAGCTGATTCACCCCTCCACTTT; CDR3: CASGGGADSPLHF
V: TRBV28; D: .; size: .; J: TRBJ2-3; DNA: TGTGCCAGCAGTTTCAGAGATACGCAGTATTTT; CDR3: CASSFRDTQYF
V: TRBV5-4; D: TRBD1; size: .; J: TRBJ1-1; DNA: TGTGCCAGCAGCGTGGACAGGGTGGGAACTGAAGCTTTCTTT; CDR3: CASSVDRVGTEAFF
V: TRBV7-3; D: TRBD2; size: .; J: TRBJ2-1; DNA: TGTGCCAGCAGGCCGGGAGGAACCTACAATGAGCAGTTCTTC; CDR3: CASRPGGTYNEQFF
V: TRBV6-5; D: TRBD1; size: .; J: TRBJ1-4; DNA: TGTGCCAGCAGTCGACTCCCAGGGGGTCAACTGTTTTTT; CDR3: CASSRLPGGQLFF
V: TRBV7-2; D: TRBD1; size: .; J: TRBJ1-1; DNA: TGTGCCAGCAGATTAGGGACAGCGAACACTGAAGCTTTCTTT; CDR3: CASRLGTANTEAFF
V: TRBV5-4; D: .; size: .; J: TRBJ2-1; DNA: TGTGCCAGCAGCTTGGATGGCGGGGAGCAGTTCTTC; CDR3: CASSLDGGEQFF
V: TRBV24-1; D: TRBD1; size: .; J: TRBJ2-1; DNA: TGTGCCACCAGTGATACTAAGACAGGGGGCTACAATGAGCAGTTCTTC; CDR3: CATSDTKTGGYNEQFF
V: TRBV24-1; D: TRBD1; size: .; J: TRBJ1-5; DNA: TGTGCCACCAGCAACGGACAGGGGGCGTATAGCAATCAGCCCCAGCATTTT; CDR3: CATSNGQGAYSNQPQHF
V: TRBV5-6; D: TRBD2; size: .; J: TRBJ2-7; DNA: TGTGCCAGCAGACGCGGACTAGCGTCATCCTACGAGCAGTACTTC; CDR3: CASRRGLASSYEQYF